What follows are 24 T cell receptor beta chains derived from one specimen sequenced in a study of T-cell reconstitution after alpha-beta-depleted transplantation in children. Library preparation (for TCRbeta) was performed with unique molecular identifiers. TCRdb re-called the PCR reads through MiXCR, storing one row per CDR3 protein. The repertoire holds roughly 200,000 distinct CDR3 sequences, roughly 8.3% seen once, with 35% in the top ten. Sample: PBMCs, mostly from graft donor cells, taken 360 days after TCRalphabeta/CD19-depleted stem cell transplant. These receptors originate from a male patient aged 2 to 9 who had a stem cell transplant for acute myeloid leukemia, so the T cells may come from the graft donor.

Ten or more counts support this clonotype. The rearrangement links TRBV6-1 to TRBJ1-1; D not certain. Germline V gives CDR1 MNHNS, CDR2 SASEGT. V was cut by 4 bases and J by 0 bases, with 9 bases left in between. CDR3 length: 14 residues. This chain's CDR3 is CASSAGRLNTEAFF. DNA of the CDR3: TGTGCCAGCAGTGCGGGCAGACTGAACACTGAAGCTTTCTTT.

In this sample, this clonotype turned up a few times. The CDR3 DNA follows: TGCAGCGTTCTTAGCGGTTCCTACGAGCAGTACTTC. Its protein is CSVLSGSYEQYF. The chain joins TRBV29-1 to TRBJ2-7; tentative D call: TRBD2 (6 bases). This CDR3 region has 12 residues. The V gene lost 5 bases and the J gene lost 1 base, with 9 bases spanning the gap. Per germline, CDR1 SQVTM and CDR2 ANQGSEA.

This clonotype was counted a few times. CDR3 sequence: CASSLRQGIYSNQPQHF. CDR3 coding DNA: TGTGCCAGCAGCCTCCGACAGGGGATCTATAGCAATCAGCCCCAGCATTTT. The chain carries TRBV5-6 and TRBJ1-5, with 8 positions matching TRBD1. The germline V gene encodes CDR1 SGHDT and CDR2 YYEEEE. Unmatched junction bases numbered 9, after V lost 4 bases and J lost 0 bases. There are 17 residues in the CDR3.

This clonotype was detected a few times. The chain uses TRBV9 and TRBJ2-1, with 8 bases that match TRBD2. V shed 0 bases, J shed 0 bases, and the junction held 11 bases outside the gene matches. From germline, CDR1 is SGDLS and CDR2 YYNGEE. This CDR3 is 19 amino acids long. The chain's CDR3 is CASSVVGSGGGSSYNEQFF. CDR3 coding DNA: TGTGCCAGCAGCGTAGTTGGAAGCGGGGGCGGAAGCTCCTACAATGAGCAGTTCTTC.

This rearrangement joins TRBV30 to TRBJ2-2; D tentatively fits TRBD1 or TRBD2 (5 bases each). The CDR3 sequence is 15 residues long. The germline V gene encodes CDR1 GTSNPN and CDR2 SVGIG (reference sequence). Trimming cost V 7 bases and J 1 base, with 16 bases left between them. The CDR3 loop reads CASRGSVWNTGELFF. The CDR3 coding sequence is TGTGCCTCAAGGGGTAGCGTTTGGAACACCGGGGAGCTGTTTTTT.

This clonotype was seen a handful of times. The chain is built from TRBV20-1 and TRBJ2-4; D ambiguous. Germline CDR1 and CDR2: DFQATT and SNEGSKA (reference sequence). V was cut by 2 bases and J by 8 bases, with 13 bases left in between. There are 13 residues in the CDR3. The CDR3 DNA reads as TGCAGTGCTAGAAAGGCCCCCATTGACATTCAGTACTTC. Translated: CSARKAPIDIQYF.

The sample holds many counts of this clonotype. The junction does not match germline at one end; this may be a read error. The J gene is TRBJ2-2, the V gene TRBV5-1; D remains ambiguous. The CDR3 has 15 residues. Germline lookup yields CDR1 SGHRS and CDR2 YFSETQ. In nucleotides, the CDR3 is TGCGCCACCAGCCCGCGGCCCACCGTCACCGGGGAGCTGTTTTTT. This codes for CATSPRPTVTGELFF.

The CDR3: CASSQDPSYNEQFF. Here the CDR3 DNA reads TGCGCCAGCAGCCAAGATCCCTCCTACAATGAGCAGTTCTTC. The chain combines TRBV4-3 with TRBJ2-1; D is unclear. CDR1 LGHNA and CDR2 YSLEER come from the germline V gene. The CDR3 has 14 amino acids. V lost 0 bases and J 0 bases, leaving 3 bases between the germline ends.

This clonotype has ten or more counts. The CDR3 nucleotides read TGCAGTGCTAGAGCTTACAGGGAATCACCCCTCCACTTT. Residues: CSARAYRESPLHF. The genes are TRBV20-1 and TRBJ1-6, with a tentative D call TRBD1 (6 bases). The V end was cut by 1 base, the J end by 10 bases, with 11 bases between. Germline assignment: CDR1 DFQATT and CDR2 SNEGSKA (reference sequence). The CDR3 is made up of 13 amino acids.

This clonotype was counted many times. The chain combines TRBV29-1 with TRBJ2-7, with 14 bases aligning to TRBD2. CDR1 is SQVTM and CDR2 is ANQGSEA in the germline V gene. J lost 0 bases, V lost 8 bases, and 12 bases had no gene match. The CDR3 is 17 residues long. This chain's CDR3 is CSITGTSGREGSYEQYF. Here the CDR3 DNA reads TGCAGCATAACAGGGACTAGCGGGAGAGAAGGCTCCTACGAGCAGTACTTC.

This chain links TRBV12-3 or TRBV12-4 with TRBJ1-4; unclear D gene. The CDR3 has 14 amino acids. Trimming shortened V by 6 bases and J by 0 bases, and 8 bases separated the two germline ends. CDR3 nucleotide sequence: TGTGCCAGCAGCCCAGTTGCAACTAATGAAAAACTGTTTTTT. It is translated as CASSPVATNEKLFF.

This clonotype was recorded many times. The genes are TRBV5-1 and TRBJ2-1; tentative D call: TRBD2 (5 bases). The V and J ends lost 0 bases and 0 bases respectively, with 7 bases between them. The CDR3 runs to 15 residues. Germline values: CDR1 SGHRS, CDR2 YFSETQ. The chain's CDR3 is CASSLVGSSYNEQFF. CDR3 DNA sequence: TGCGCCAGCAGCTTGGTTGGGAGCTCCTACAATGAGCAGTTCTTC.

In nucleotides, the CDR3 is TGCAGCGTGGGGGACTATTACGAGCAGTACTTC. This translates into CSVGDYYEQYF. V gene TRBV29-1 combines with J gene TRBJ2-7; TRBD2 matches 7 bases. Germline loops: CDR1 SQVTM, CDR2 ANQGSEA. V lost 6 bases, J lost 4 bases, and 3 bases stayed unmatched. This CDR3 spans 11 amino acids.

In its sample, this clonotype was seen many times. The CDR3 loop is CASSTGREKLFF. DNA of the CDR3: TGCGCCAGCAGTACAGGGCGGGAAAAACTGTTTTTT. The chain employs TRBV5-1 and TRBJ1-4; D may be TRBD1 (6 bases). Germline CDR1 is SGHRS and CDR2 is YFSETQ. The ends were cut back, 5 bases at V and 8 bases at J, with 10 bases in the middle. The CDR3 is made up of 12 amino acids.

The CDR3 sequence: CASSIWWGRDSNQPQHF. The CDR3 DNA reads TGTGCCAGTAGTATCTGGTGGGGGCGCGATAGCAATCAGCCCCAGCATTTT. The chain employs TRBV19 and TRBJ1-5; D is possibly TRBD1 (6 bases). Germline-derived CDR1 and CDR2 are LNHDA and SQIVND (reference sequence). V was cut by 3 bases and J by 0 bases, with 15 bases left in between. There are 17 residues in the CDR3. The entire variable domain, with the rest obtained from reference TRBV19 and TRBJ1-5, is as follows: DGGITQSPKYLFRKEGQNVTLSCEQNLNHDAMYWYRQDPGQGLRLIYYSQIVNDFQKGDIAEGYSVSREKKESFPLTVTSAQKNPTAFYLCASSIWWGRDSNQPQHFGDGTRLSIL.

The chain joins TRBV3-1 to TRBJ1-5; D gene ambiguous. Deletions cut 0 bases from V and 6 bases from J, with 6 bases between. The germline V gene encodes CDR1 LGHDT and CDR2 YNNKEL (reference sequence). The CDR3 is made up of 13 amino acids. DNA for the CDR3: TGTGCCAGCAGCCAAGATCCGCGTCAGCCCCAGCATTTT. Its protein product is CASSQDPRQPQHF.

This clonotype came up many times. The genes are TRBV28 and TRBJ1-3; D is ambiguous. The ends were cut back, 4 bases at V and 0 bases at J, with 4 bases in the middle. The CDR3 runs to 13 residues. CDR1 and CDR2 from the germline V gene are MDHEN and SYDVKM. CDR3 sequence (DNA): TGTGCCAGCAGTTACAGCTCTGGAAACACCATATATTTT. Protein: CASSYSSGNTIYF.

This clonotype was picked up many times. The gene calls are TRBV5-1 and TRBJ1-3; unclear D gene. CDR1 is SGHRS, CDR2 YFSETQ, per germline. This CDR3 is 16 amino acids long. The V and J ends lost 0 bases and 0 bases respectively, with 10 bases between them. The CDR3 is CASSLVSSFSGNTIYF. Here the CDR3 DNA reads TGCGCCAGCAGCTTGGTTAGCAGCTTCTCTGGAAACACCATATATTTT.

This clonotype was observed at least ten times. The rearrangement joins TRBV6-2 or TRBV6-3 to TRBJ2-5; weak D call: TRBD1 (9 bases). The CDR3 length is 15 residues. Germline V gives CDR1 MNHEY, CDR2 SVGEGT. Between the trimmed V and J ends, which lost 3 bases and 2 bases, there was a span of 13 bases. CDR3: CASSYSGTGQETQYF. CDR3 bases: TGTGCCAGCAGTTATAGCGGGACAGGGCAAGAGACCCAGTACTTC.

This clonotype has ten or more counts. CDR3 in DNA: TGTGCCAGCAGCTATCGACAGGGGATGAGCACAGATACGCAGTATTTT. This gives the protein CASSYRQGMSTDTQYF. This chain uses TRBV7-9 with TRBJ2-3; TRBD1 matches at 8 bases. V dropped 4 bases and J dropped 0; count of bases not matched to a gene: 6. The CDR3 covers 16 residues. In germline, CDR1 is SEHNR, CDR2 FQNEAQ (reference sequence).

There are many counts of this clonotype. The chain has TRBV10-3 and TRBJ2-1; 9 nucleotides align to TRBD2. CDR1 ENHRY and CDR2 SYGVKD come from the germline V gene. This CDR3 has 14 amino acids. Germline trimming cut 5 bases from V and 3 bases from J; bases unmatched to any gene: 2. CDR3 protein: CAISPSGIYNEQFF. The CDR3 region has the DNA TGTGCCATCAGTCCTAGCGGGATCTACAATGAGCAGTTCTTC.

This clonotype was picked up a small number of times. This chain connects TRBV20-1 to TRBJ2-5, with a possible D match to TRBD2 (6 bases). This CDR3 spans 15 amino acids. V lost 6 bases and J lost 2, with 19 bases in between. Germline V gene sequence: CDR1 DFQATT, CDR2 SNEGSKA (reference sequence). In DNA, the CDR3 is TGCAGTGCGAGTGAAGGTGGGCTAGCGCAAGAGACCCAGTACTTC. Protein sequence: CSASEGGLAQETQYF.

As to this clonotype: One base away lies a much larger clone, so this may be a sequencing read error. The V call is TRBV5-8, the J call TRBJ2-1, with 7 bases lining up with TRBD1. Germline CDR1 is SGHTS and CDR2 is YDEGEE. The CDR3 totals 17 residues. CDR3 bases: TGTGCCAGCAGCCACAGGGGTAAATGGGTCGGTAGGGATGAGGAGTTCTTC. It codes for CASSHRGKWVGRDEEFF.

This rearrangement joins TRBV19 to TRBJ2-6; D not resolved. The CDR3 spans 16 residues. CDR1 LNHDA and CDR2 SQIVND come from the germline V gene (reference sequence). With 4 bases removed from V and 0 bases from J, the gap between germline ends came to 10 bases. CDR3 bases: TGTGCCAGTAGTACGGCGGTAGGCTCTGGGGCCAACGTCCTGACTTTC. It is translated as CASSTAVGSGANVLTF.